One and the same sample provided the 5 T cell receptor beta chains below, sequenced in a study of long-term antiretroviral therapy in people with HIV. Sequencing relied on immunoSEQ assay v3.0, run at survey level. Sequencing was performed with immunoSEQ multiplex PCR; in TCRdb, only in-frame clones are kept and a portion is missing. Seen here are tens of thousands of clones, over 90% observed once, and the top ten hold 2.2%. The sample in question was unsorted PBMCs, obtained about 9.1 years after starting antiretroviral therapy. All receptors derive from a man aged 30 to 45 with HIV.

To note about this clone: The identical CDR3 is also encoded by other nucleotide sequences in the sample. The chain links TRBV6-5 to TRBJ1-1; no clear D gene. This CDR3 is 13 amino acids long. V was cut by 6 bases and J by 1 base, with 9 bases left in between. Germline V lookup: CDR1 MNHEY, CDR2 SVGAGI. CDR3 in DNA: TGTGCCAGCAGCTACGCGGAGAACACTGAAGCTTTCTTT. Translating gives CASSYAENTEAFF.

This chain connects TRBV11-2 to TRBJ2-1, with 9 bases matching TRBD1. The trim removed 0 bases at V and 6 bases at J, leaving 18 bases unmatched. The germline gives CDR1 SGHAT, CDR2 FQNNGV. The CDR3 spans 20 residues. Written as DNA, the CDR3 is TGTGCCAGCAGCTTAGATGGGGGACAGGGAAGGTTTCGGCATCGCAATGAGCAGTTCTTC. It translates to CASSLDGGQGRFRHRNEQFF.

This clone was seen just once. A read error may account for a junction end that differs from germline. CDR3 sequence: CAWTPGTDTQYF. The CDR3 DNA follows: TGTGCCTGGACCCCGGGCACTGATACGCAGTATTTT. The chain has TRBV30 and TRBJ2-3; D ambiguous. This CDR3 has 12 residues. Germline-derived CDR1 and CDR2 are GTSNPN and SVGIG (reference sequence).

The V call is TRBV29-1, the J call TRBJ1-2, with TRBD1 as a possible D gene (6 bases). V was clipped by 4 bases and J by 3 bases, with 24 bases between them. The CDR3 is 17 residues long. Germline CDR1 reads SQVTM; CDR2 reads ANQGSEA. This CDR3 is CSVGALFRGRGDYGYTF. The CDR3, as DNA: TGCAGCGTTGGGGCCCTCTTTAGGGGGAGAGGGGACTATGGCTACACCTTC.

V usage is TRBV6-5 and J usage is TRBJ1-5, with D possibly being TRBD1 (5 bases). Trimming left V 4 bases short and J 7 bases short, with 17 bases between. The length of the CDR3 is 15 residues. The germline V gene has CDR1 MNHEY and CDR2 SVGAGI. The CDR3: CASSSLGGRNQPQHF. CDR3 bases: TGTGCCAGCAGTTCCCTTGGGGGTAGGAACCAGCCCCAGCATTTT.